This T cell receptor beta chain is drawn from a study of breast tumors, draining lymph nodes, adjacent tissues (dated by TCRdb to 2015 to 2016). About the study as a whole: In breast cancer patients, the study compared the TCR beta repertoires of tumor, adjacent nontumor tissue and axillary lymph nodes. The study was designed to assess the relationships and possible T-cell exchange between tumor, surrounding tissue and draining lymph node repertoires in human breast cancer. What the authors observed across the whole study: T-cell repertoire diversity in tumors was found to be lower than in lymph nodes but higher than in nontumor tissue, and preferential V and J gene usage was observed. A scenario in which most tumor T cells derive from the lymph node and then expand within tumor tissue was judged to be consistent with the data. In luminal-like breast cancer, tumor and nontumor tissue repertoires resembled each other significantly more than in basal-like breast cancer. Rather than being directly demonstrated, the conclusion that tumor T cells originate in lymph nodes was presented as consistent with a hypothesis.

The lymph node samples were taken from the axillary draining lymph nodes of breast cancer patients. Inclusive of the bounding cysteine and phenylalanine, the CDR3 is 12 residues long. CDR3 DNA is the only sequence kept; it has 36 bases, read in frame from the first base. For CDR1 and CDR2, the germline V gene (reference sequence) lists DFQATT and SNEGSKA. Relative to germline, V is 5 bases shorter and J is 1 base shorter, with 6 bases between their ends. This clonotype has ten or more counts. Its antigen remains unidentified. Base quality data are lacking; no much larger clone is found one base away. Sequencing was carried out with an Illumina HiSeq 2000. TCR beta chain libraries were generated by multiplex PCR amplification. High-throughput sequencing was used to analyze the amplified TCR beta chain products. The public sequencing data were trimmed at Q25 with fastp and processed into clonotypes with MiXCR by TCRdb, which kept only in-frame beta chains. Here each entry gathers all rows of one CDR3 protein and keeps the most common genes and DNA. Present in this sample are 200,000 to 300,000 distinct CDR3 sequences, over 25% of which were seen just once. The ten most abundant clones make up around 1% of the sample.

The sequenced sample was axillary lymph node tissue. The chain is encoded by TRBV20-1 joined to TRBJ1-5; possibly the D gene is TRBD1, per 5 matching bases. The sequence came from a female donor with breast cancer. Some clones in this sample may be carry-over from other donors' samples. The CDR3 region has the sequence CSARQSNQPQHF. In nucleotide form, the sequence is TGCAGTGCTCGACAGAGCAATCAGCCCCAGCATTTT.